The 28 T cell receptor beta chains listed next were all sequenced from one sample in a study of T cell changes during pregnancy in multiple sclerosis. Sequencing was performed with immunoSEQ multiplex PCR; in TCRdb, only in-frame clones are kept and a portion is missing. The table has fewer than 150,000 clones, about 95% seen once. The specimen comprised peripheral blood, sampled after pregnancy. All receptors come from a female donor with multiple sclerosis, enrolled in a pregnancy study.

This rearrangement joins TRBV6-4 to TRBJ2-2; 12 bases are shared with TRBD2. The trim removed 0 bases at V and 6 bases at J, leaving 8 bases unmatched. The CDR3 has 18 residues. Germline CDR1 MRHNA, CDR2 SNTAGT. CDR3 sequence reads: CASSDSPGLAGPPGELFF. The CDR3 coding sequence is TGTGCCAGCAGTGACTCCCCCGGACTAGCGGGGCCTCCCGGGGAGCTGTTTTTT.

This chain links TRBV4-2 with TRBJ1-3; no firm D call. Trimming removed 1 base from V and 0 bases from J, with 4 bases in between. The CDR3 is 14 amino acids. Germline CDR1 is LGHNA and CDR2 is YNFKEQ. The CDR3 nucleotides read TGTGCCAGCAGCCAAGCAGGCTCTGGAAACACCATATATTTT. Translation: CASSQAGSGNTIYF.

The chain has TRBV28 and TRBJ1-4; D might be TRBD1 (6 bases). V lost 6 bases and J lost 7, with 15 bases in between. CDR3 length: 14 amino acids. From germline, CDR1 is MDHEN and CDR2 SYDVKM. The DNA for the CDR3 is TGTGCCAGCAGCCCAGGGGTCGTGGTTGAAAAACTGTTTTTT. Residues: CASSPGVVVEKLFF.

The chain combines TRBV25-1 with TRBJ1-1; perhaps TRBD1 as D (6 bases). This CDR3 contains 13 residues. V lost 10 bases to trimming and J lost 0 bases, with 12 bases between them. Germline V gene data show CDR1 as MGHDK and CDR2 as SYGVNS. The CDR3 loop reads CATSGHMNTEAFF. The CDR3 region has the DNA TGTGCCACCTCGGGACACATGAACACTGAAGCTTTCTTT.

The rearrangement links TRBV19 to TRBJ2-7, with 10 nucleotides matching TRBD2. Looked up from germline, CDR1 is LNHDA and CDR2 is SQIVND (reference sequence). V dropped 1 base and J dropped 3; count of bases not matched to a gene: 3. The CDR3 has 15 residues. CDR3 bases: TGTGCCAGTAGTATAGTGGCTAGCGGGAGCTACGAGCAGTACTTC. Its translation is CASSIVASGSYEQYF.

CDR3 loop: CASSLAGVPGELFF. The CDR3 DNA sequence: TGCGCCAGCAGCTTGGCCGGGGTTCCCGGGGAGCTGTTTTTT. This rearrangement joins TRBV5-1 to TRBJ2-2, with a weak D call TRBD2 (5 bases). The CDR3 is made up of 14 amino acids. V dropped 0 bases and J dropped 6 bases, with 9 bases sitting between them. Germline CDR1 reads SGHRS; CDR2 reads YFSETQ.

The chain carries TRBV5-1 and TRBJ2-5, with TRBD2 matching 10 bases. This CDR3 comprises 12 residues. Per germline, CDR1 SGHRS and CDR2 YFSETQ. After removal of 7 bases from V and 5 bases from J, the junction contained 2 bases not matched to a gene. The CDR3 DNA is TGCGCCAGCTCTAGCGGGGGTGAGACCCAGTACTTC. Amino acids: CASSSGGETQYF.

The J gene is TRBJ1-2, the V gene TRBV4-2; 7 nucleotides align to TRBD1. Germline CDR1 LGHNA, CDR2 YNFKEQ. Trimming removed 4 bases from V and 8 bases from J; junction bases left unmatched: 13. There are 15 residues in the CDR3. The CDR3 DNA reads TGTGCCAGCAGCCTGAGTAGACAGGGTAAAAGAGGCTACACCTTC. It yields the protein CASSLSRQGKRGYTF.

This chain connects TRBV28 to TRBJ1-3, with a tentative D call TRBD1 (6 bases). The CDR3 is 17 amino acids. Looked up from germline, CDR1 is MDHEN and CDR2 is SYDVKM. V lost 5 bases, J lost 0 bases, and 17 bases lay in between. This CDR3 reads CASSPPGAGFSGNTIYF. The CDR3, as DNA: TGTGCCAGCAGTCCCCCAGGGGCGGGCTTCTCTGGAAACACCATATATTTT. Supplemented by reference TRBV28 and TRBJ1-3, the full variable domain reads DVKVTQSSRYLVKRTGEKVFLECVQDMDHENMFWYRQDPGLGLRLIYFSYDVKMKEKGDIPEGYSVSREKKERFSLILESASTNQTSMYLCASSPPGAGFSGNTIYFGEGSWLTVV.

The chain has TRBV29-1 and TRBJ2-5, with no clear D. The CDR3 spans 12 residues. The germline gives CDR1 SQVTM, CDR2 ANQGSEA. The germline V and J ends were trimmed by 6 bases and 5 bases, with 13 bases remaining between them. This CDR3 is CSVGRAGETQYF. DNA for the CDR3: TGCAGCGTCGGTAGAGCCGGGGAGACCCAGTACTTC.

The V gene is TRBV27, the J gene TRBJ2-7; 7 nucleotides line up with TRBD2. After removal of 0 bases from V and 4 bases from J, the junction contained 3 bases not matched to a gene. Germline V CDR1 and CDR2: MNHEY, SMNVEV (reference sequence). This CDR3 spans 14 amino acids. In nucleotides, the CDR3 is TGTGCCAGCAGTTTATCGCGGGGAGGGTACGAGCAGTACTTC. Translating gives CASSLSRGGYEQYF.

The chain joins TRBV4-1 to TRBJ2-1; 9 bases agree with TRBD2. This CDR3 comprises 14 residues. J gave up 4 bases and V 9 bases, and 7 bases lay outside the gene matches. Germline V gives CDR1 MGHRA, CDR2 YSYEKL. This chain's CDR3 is CASAGGPRYNEQFF. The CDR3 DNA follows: TGCGCCAGTGCGGGAGGGCCCCGTTACAATGAGCAGTTCTTC.

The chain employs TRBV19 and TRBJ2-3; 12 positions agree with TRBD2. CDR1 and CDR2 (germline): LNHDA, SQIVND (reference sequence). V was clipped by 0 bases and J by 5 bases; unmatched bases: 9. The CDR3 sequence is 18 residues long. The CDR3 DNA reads TGTGCCAGTAGTATAGACCCCCTAGCGGGAGGGCCAGGAGATACGCAGTATTTT. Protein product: CASSIDPLAGGPGDTQYF.

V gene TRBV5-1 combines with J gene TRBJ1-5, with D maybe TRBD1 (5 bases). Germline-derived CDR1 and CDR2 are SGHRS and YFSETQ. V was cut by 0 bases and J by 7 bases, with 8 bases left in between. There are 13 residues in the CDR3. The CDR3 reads CASSLGQGQPQHF. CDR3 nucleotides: TGCGCCAGCAGCTTGGGCCAGGGCCAGCCCCAGCATTTT.

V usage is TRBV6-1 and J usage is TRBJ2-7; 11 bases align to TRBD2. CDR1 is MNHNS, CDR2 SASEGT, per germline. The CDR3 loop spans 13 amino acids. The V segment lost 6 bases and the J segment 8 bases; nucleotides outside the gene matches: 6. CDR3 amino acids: CASRSTSGRKQYF. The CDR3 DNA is TGTGCCAGCAGATCAACTAGCGGGAGAAAGCAGTACTTC.

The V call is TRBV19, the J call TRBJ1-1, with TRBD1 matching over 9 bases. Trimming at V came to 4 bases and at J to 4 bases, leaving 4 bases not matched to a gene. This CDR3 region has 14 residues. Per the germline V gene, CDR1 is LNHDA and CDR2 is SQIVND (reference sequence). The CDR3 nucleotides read TGTGCCAGTAGTACCATACAGGGGGCCACTGAAGCTTTCTTT. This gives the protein CASSTIQGATEAFF.

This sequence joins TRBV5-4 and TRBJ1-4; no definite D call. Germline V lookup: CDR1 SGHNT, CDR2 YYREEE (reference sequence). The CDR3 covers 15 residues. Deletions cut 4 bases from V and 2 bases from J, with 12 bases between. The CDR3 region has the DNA TGTGCCAGCAGCCAGCTACCCGGGACTAATGAAAAACTGTTTTTT. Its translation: CASSQLPGTNEKLFF. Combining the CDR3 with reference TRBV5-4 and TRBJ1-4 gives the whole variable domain ETGVTQSPTHLIKTRGQQVTLRCSSQSGHNTVSWYQQALGQGPQFIFQYYREEENGRGNFPPRFSGLQFPNYSSELNVNALELDDSALYLCASSQLPGTNEKLFFGSGTQLSVL.

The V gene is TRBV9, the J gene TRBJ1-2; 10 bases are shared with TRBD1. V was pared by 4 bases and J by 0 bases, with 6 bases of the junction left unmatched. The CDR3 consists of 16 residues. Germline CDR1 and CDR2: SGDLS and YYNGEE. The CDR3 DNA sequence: TGTGCCAGCAGCCTAGACAGGGGGCTCTCTAACTATGGCTACACCTTC. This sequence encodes CASSLDRGLSNYGYTF.

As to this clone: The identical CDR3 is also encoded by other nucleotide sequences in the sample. CDR3 DNA: TGTGCCTGGAGTGGTACGGGGAACACTGAAGCTTTCTTT. It encodes CAWSGTGNTEAFF. The V call is TRBV30, the J call TRBJ1-1; D uncertain. Germline V gene lookup returns CDR1 GTSNPN and CDR2 SVGIG (reference sequence). The ends were cut back, 1 base at V and 1 base at J, with 7 bases in the middle. The CDR3 is 13 amino acids.

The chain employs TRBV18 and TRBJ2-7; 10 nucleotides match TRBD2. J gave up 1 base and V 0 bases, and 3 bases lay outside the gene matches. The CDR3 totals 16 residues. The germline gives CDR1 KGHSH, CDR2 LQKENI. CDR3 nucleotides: TGTGCCAGCTCACCACCTACTAGCGGGAATTCCTACGAGCAGTACTTC. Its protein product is CASSPPTSGNSYEQYF.

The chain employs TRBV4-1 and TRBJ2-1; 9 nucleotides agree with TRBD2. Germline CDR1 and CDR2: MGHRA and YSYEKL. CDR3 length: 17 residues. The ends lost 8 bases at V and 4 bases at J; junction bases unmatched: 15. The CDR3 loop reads CASALGGITSGYNEQFF. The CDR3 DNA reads TGCGCCAGCGCCCTGGGGGGTATAACTAGCGGGTACAATGAGCAGTTCTTC.

The CDR3 protein is CASSHGGLAGKETQYF. The CDR3 coding sequence is TGCGCCAGCAGCCACGGGGGACTAGCGGGGAAAGAGACCCAGTACTTC. The chain combines TRBV4-3 with TRBJ2-5; 13 bases are a match to TRBD2. Germline lookup yields CDR1 LGHNA and CDR2 YSLEER. Trimming took 3 bases from V and 3 from J; bases not matched to a gene: 4. The CDR3 has 16 amino acids.

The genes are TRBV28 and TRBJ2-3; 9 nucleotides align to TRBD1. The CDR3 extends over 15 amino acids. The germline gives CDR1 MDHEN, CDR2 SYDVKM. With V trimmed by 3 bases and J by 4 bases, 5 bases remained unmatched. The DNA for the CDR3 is TGTGCCAGCAGTTTGATGGGACAGGGCCCAGATACGCAGTATTTT. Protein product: CASSLMGQGPDTQYF.

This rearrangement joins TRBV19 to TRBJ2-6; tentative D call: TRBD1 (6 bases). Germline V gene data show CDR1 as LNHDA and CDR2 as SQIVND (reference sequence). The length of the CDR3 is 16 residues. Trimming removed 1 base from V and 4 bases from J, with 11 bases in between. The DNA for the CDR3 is TGTGCCAGTAGTATAGGGGACATTTCAGGGGCCAACGTCCTGACTTTC. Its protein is CASSIGDISGANVLTF.

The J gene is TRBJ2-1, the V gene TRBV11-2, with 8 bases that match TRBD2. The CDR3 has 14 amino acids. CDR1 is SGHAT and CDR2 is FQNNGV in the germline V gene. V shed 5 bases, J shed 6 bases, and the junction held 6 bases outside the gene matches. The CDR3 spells CASSPRGGGNEQFF. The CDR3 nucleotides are TGTGCCAGCAGCCCCCGGGGGGGAGGCAATGAGCAGTTCTTC.

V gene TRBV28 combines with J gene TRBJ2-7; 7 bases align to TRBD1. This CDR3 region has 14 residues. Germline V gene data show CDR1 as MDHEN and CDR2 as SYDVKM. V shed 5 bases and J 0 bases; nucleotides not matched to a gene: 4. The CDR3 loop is CASSRGGVSYEQYF. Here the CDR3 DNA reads TGTGCCAGCAGTCGAGGGGGCGTCTCCTACGAGCAGTACTTC. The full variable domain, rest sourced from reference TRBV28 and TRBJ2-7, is DVKVTQSSRYLVKRTGEKVFLECVQDMDHENMFWYRQDPGLGLRLIYFSYDVKMKEKGDIPEGYSVSREKKERFSLILESASTNQTSMYLCASSRGGVSYEQYFGPGTRLTVT.

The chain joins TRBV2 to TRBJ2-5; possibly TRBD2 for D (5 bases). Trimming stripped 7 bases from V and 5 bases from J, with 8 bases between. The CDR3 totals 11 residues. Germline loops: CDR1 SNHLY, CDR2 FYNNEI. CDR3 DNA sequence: TGTGCCAGCAAGAGGGAGGAGACCCAGTACTTC. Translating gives CASKREETQYF.

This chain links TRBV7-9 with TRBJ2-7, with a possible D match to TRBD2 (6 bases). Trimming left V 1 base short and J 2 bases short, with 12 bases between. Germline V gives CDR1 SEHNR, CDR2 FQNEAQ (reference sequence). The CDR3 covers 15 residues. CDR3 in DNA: TGTGCCAGCAGCTTAGAAGCTAGCGAGGCCTACGAGCAGTACTTC. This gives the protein CASSLEASEAYEQYF.